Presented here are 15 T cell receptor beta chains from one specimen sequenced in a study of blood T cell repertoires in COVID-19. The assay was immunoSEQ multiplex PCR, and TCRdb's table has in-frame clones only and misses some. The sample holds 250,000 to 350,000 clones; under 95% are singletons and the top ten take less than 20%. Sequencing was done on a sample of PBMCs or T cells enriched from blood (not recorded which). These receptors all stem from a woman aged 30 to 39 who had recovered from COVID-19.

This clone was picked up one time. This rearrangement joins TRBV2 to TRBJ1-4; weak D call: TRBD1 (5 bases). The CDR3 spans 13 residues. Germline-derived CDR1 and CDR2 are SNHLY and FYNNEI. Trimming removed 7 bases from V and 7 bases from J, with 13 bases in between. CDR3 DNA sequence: TGTGCCAGCACCTGGGGACTCTTTGAAAAACTGTTTTTT. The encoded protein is CASTWGLFEKLFF.

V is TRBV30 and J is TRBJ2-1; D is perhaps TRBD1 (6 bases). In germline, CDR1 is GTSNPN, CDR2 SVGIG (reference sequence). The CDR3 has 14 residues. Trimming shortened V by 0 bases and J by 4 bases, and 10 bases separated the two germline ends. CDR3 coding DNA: TGTGCCTGGAGTGTCCAGGGGCTTTACAATGAGCAGTTCTTC. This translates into CAWSVQGLYNEQFF. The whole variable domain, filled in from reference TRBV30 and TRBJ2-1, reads SQTIHQWPATLVQPVGSPLSLECTVEGTSNPNLYWYRQAAGRGLQLLFYSVGIGQISSEVPQNLSASRPQDRQFILSSKKLLLSDSGFYLCAWSVQGLYNEQFFGPGTRLTVL.

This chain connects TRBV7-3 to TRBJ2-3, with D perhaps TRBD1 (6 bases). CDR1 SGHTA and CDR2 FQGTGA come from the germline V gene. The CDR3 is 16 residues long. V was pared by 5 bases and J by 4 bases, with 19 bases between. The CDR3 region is CASSEKRGYGPDTQYF. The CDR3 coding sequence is TGTGCCAGCAGCGAAAAGAGGGGGTATGGCCCAGATACGCAGTATTTT.

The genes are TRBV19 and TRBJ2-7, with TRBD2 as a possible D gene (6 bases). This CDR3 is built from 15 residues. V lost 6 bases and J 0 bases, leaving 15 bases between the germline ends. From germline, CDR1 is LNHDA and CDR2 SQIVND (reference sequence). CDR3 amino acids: CASRAGTGSSYEQYF. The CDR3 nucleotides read TGTGCCAGTAGGGCCGGGACTGGGTCCTCCTACGAGCAGTACTTC.

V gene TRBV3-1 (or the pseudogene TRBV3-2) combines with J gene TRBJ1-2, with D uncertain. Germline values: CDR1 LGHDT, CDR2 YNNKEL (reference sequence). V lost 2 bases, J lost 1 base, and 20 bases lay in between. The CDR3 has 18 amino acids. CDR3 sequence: CASSQSSWRAEINYGYTF. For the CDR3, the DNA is TGTGCCAGCAGCCAATCCTCCTGGCGGGCGGAGATTAACTATGGCTACACCTTC.

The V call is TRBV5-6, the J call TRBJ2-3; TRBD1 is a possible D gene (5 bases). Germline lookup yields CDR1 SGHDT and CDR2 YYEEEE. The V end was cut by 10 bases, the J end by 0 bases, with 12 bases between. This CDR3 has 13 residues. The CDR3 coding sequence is TGTGCCTGGGGCGGACCTAGCACAGATACGCAGTATTTT. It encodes CAWGGPSTDTQYF.

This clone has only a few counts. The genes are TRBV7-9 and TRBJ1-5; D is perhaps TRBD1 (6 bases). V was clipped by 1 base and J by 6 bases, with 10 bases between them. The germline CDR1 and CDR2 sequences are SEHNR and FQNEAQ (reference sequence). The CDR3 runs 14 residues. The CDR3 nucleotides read TGTGCCAGCAGCTTAGGGGGGCAGCGTCAGCCCCAGCATTTT. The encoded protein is CASSLGGQRQPQHF.

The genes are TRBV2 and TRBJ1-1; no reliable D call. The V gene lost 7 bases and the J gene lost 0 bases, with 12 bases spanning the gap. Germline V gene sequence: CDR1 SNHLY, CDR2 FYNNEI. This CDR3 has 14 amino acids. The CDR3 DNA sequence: TGTGCCAGCACGAGTCGGACTCTGAACACTGAAGCTTTCTTT. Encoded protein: CASTSRTLNTEAFF. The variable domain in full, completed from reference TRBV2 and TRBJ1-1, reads EPEVTQTPSHQVTQMGQEVILRCVPISNHLYFYWYRQILGQKVEFLVSFYNNEISEKSEIFDDQFSVERPDGSNFTLKIRSTKLEDSAMYFCASTSRTLNTEAFFGQGTRLTVV.

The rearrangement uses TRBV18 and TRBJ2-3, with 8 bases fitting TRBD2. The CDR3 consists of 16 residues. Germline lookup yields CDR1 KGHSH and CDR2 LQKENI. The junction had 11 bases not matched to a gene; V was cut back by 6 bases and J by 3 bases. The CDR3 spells CASSPLSGGATDTQYF. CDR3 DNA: TGTGCCAGCTCCCCATTGTCGGGGGGGGCGACAGATACGCAGTATTTT.

The CDR3 sequence: CASSLESPGTGSDTQYF. The CDR3 DNA reads TGCGCCAGCAGCTTGGAAAGTCCCGGGACAGGGTCAGATACGCAGTATTTT. The chain carries TRBV5-1 and TRBJ2-3, with 9 positions matching TRBD1. The CDR3 is 17 amino acids. The V and J ends lost 0 bases and 4 bases, in that order; junction bases with no gene match: 9. CDR1 is SGHRS and CDR2 is YFSETQ in the germline V gene.

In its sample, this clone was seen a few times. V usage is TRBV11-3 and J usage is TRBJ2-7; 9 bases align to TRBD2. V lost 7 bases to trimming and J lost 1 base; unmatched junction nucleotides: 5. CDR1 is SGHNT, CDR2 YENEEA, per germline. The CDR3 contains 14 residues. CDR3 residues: CASNPSGVSYEQYF. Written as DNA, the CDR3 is TGTGCCAGCAACCCTAGCGGGGTATCCTACGAGCAGTACTTC.

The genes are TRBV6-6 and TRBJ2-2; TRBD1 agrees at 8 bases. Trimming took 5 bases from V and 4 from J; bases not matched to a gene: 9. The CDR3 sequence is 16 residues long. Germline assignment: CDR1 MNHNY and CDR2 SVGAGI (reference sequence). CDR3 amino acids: CASSRGAGGTTGELFF. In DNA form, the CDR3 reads TGTGCCAGCAGTCGAGGGGCAGGGGGCACCACCGGGGAGCTGTTTTTT.

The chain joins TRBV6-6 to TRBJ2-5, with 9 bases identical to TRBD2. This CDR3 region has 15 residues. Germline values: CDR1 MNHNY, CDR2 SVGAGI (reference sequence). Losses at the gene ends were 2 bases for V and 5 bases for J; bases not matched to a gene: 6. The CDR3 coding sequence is TGTGCCAGCAGTTACGGCGGGAGGGCCGGCGAGACCCAGTACTTC. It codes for CASSYGGRAGETQYF.

CDR3 protein: CASSYLQREKLFF. The CDR3 nucleotides read TGTGCCAGCAGCTACCTACAGAGAGAAAAACTGTTTTTT. The chain couples TRBV7-9 to TRBJ1-4; no reliable D call. The CDR3 covers 13 residues. Trimming removed 4 bases from V and 8 bases from J, with 11 bases in between. The germline V gene has CDR1 SEHNR and CDR2 FQNEAQ (reference sequence).

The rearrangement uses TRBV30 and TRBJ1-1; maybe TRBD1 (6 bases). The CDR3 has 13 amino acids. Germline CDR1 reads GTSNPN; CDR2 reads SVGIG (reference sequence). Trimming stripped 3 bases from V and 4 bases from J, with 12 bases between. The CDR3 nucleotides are TGTGCCTGGAGCAGGGGCGCGAGCACTGAAGCTTTCTTT. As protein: CAWSRGASTEAFF.